This T cell receptor (beta chain) appears in the sequencing data of a study of Ad26.COV2.S vaccination and SARS-CoV-2 variants. TCRdb keeps only in-frame clones here, not all; method: immunoSEQ multiplex PCR. The sample records some 460,000 clones, roughly nine tenths being singletons. Specified treatment: 15 to 20 received Ad26.COV2.S at low or high dose, single or two shots; about five received placebo; per-sample allocation not given. After the first vaccine or placebo injection, samples were drawn on day 63. Germline V gene data show CDR1 as MNHEY and CDR2 as SVGAGI. The CDR3 extends over 11 amino acids. J was trimmed by 5 bases and V by 8 bases; bases with no gene match: 2.

The V gene is TRBV6-5, the J gene TRBJ2-7, with 8 bases fitting TRBD2. Sample: peripheral blood, taken in a trial of Ad26.COV2.S vaccine versus placebo. The origin of this receptor is a person between 18 and 59 years old who received the Ad26.COV2.S COVID-19 vaccine or a placebo. The CDR3 sequence: CASPGGNEQYF. The CDR3 nucleotides read TGTGCCAGCCCGGGAGGGAACGAGCAGTACTTC.